The 26 T cell receptor beta chains listed next were all sequenced from one sample in a study of blood T cell repertoires in COVID-19. This table comes from immunoSEQ multiplex PCR, and its TCRdb copy is limited to in-frame clones, with some not included. This repertoire shows fewer than 35,000 clones, approximately 90% found once; its top ten account for approximately 12%. The source material was peripheral blood. These receptors originate from a human donor in a cohort sampled during active COVID-19.

J is TRBJ2-3 and V is TRBV12-3 or TRBV12-4, with D perhaps matching TRBD2 (6 bases). This CDR3 is 11 amino acids long. V lost 4 bases and J lost 11, with 10 bases in between. This CDR3 is CASSSWDLQYF. The CDR3 DNA is TGTGCCAGCAGTTCCTGGGACTTGCAGTATTTT.

This clone showed up just once. The chain links TRBV7-2 to TRBJ2-3; possibly TRBD1 for D (7 bases). The CDR3 totals 17 residues. Per the germline V gene, CDR1 is SGHTA and CDR2 is FQGNSA. Trimming pared 5 bases from V and 6 bases from J, leaving 24 bases between. CDR3 sequence (DNA): TGTGCCAGCAGCCTAGGCGGAGGGGGCCCGAATTCGGATACGCAGTATTTT. It translates to CASSLGGGGPNSDTQYF.

This clone was seen once. The chain recombines TRBV4-1 with TRBJ1-1; weak D call: TRBD1 (5 bases). Trimming removed 7 bases at V and 0 bases at J, with 12 bases between. Per germline, CDR1 MGHRA and CDR2 YSYEKL. There are 14 residues in the CDR3. This chain's CDR3 is CASKIRDVNTEAFF. The CDR3 DNA is TGCGCCAGCAAGATCAGGGATGTGAACACTGAAGCTTTCTTT.

This sequence joins TRBV5-1 and TRBJ1-1; the D is unclear. The germline CDR1 and CDR2 sequences are SGHRS and YFSETQ. V was pared by 0 bases and J by 1 base, with 10 bases between. The CDR3 contains 15 residues. The CDR3 DNA follows: TGCGCCAGCAGCTTGGGCGACTTACCGAACACTGAAGCTTTCTTT. As protein: CASSLGDLPNTEAFF.

V is TRBV7-2 and J is TRBJ1-5; D ambiguous. V lost 3 bases and J lost 0, with 9 bases in between. The germline CDR1 and CDR2 sequences are SGHTA and FQGNSA. The CDR3 totals 15 residues. CDR3 sequence: CASSFTHSSNQPQHF. CDR3 bases: TGTGCCAGCAGCTTTACCCACAGTAGCAATCAGCCCCAGCATTTT. Full variable domain (outside the CDR3, taken from reference TRBV7-2 and TRBJ1-5): GAGVSQSPSNKVTEKGKDVELRCDPISGHTALYWYRQSLGQGLEFLIYFQGNSAPDKSGLPSDRFSAERTGGSVSTLTIQRTQQEDSAVYLCASSFTHSSNQPQHFGDGTRLSIL.

The chain joins TRBV5-5 to TRBJ2-7; TRBD2 is a possible D gene (6 bases). Germline-derived CDR1 and CDR2 are SGHKS and YYEKEE (reference sequence). Deletions cut 5 bases from V and 3 bases from J, with 9 bases between. There are 12 residues in the CDR3. The CDR3 protein is CASSGGGYEQYF. The DNA of the CDR3 is TGTGCCAGCAGTGGGGGAGGCTACGAGCAGTACTTC.

This rearrangement joins TRBV4-3 to TRBJ1-2, with D tentatively TRBD1 (5 bases). Trimming stripped 2 bases from V and 5 bases from J, with 9 bases between. The CDR3 totals 13 residues. Per germline, CDR1 LGHNA and CDR2 YSLEER. The CDR3 here is CASSQPQGYGYTF. DNA for the CDR3: TGCGCCAGCAGCCAACCCCAGGGATATGGCTACACCTTC.

The chain has TRBV25-1 and TRBJ1-6; D is ambiguous. Trimming shortened V by 1 base and J by 5 bases, and 9 bases separated the two germline ends. CDR3 length: 15 amino acids. The germline gives CDR1 MGHDK, CDR2 SYGVNS. CDR3 protein: CASSELNMDNSPLHF. DNA for the CDR3: TGTGCCAGCAGTGAATTGAACATGGATAATTCACCCCTCCACTTT.

The chain has TRBV28 and TRBJ2-2; TRBD2 matches 8 bases. The CDR3 has 16 residues. J gave up 5 bases and V 7 bases, and 12 bases lay outside the gene matches. Germline lookup yields CDR1 MDHEN and CDR2 SYDVKM. CDR3 in amino acids: CASIGLGREGTGELFF. CDR3 nucleotides: TGTGCCAGCATCGGGCTCGGCCGGGAGGGTACCGGGGAGCTGTTTTTT.

The J gene is TRBJ2-6, the V gene TRBV11-2, with 11 bases lining up with TRBD2. The germline CDR1 and CDR2 sequences are SGHAT and FQNNGV. The CDR3 runs to 18 residues. The V gene end was trimmed by 4 bases and the J gene end by 2 bases; junction bases not matched to a gene: 7. The CDR3 bases are TGTGCCAGCAGCTCCCTCCTAGCGGGAGGTACTGGGGCCAACGTCCTGACTTTC. Protein product: CASSSLLAGGTGANVLTF.

The rearrangement uses TRBV27 and TRBJ2-1; a weak D match, TRBD2 (6 bases). Germline lookup yields CDR1 MNHEY and CDR2 SMNVEV (reference sequence). The ends were cut back, 6 bases at V and 3 bases at J, with 15 bases in the middle. This CDR3 has 15 residues. CDR3: CASSTERADYNEQFF. As DNA, the CDR3 is TGTGCCAGCAGCACTGAGCGGGCCGACTACAATGAGCAGTTCTTC.

This clone occurred a few times. The chain uses TRBV29-1 and TRBJ2-7, with a tentative D call TRBD2 (6 bases). Germline CDR1 and CDR2: SQVTM and ANQGSEA. Deletions cut 3 bases from V and 2 bases from J, with 11 bases between. The CDR3 length is 13 residues. CDR3: CSVEIADPYEQYF. The CDR3 DNA follows: TGCAGCGTTGAGATAGCGGATCCCTACGAGCAGTACTTC.

This clone has just one count. This rearrangement joins TRBV10-3 to TRBJ2-2, with D possibly TRBD2 on 5 matching bases. Between the trimmed V and J ends, which lost 4 bases and 6 bases, there was a span of 15 bases. Germline CDR1 ENHRY, CDR2 SYGVKD. The CDR3 totals 15 residues. The CDR3, as DNA: TGTGCCATCAGTGCGGCAGACGGGAAGTCCGGGGAGCTGTTTTTT. Protein: CAISAADGKSGELFF.

The genes are TRBV2 and TRBJ2-7; maybe TRBD2 (6 bases). V shed 3 bases and J shed 7 bases, with 13 bases lying between them. CDR1 and CDR2 (germline): SNHLY, FYNNEI. The CDR3 is 13 amino acids. CDR3 sequence: CASSEILGGEQYF. In nucleotides, the CDR3 is TGTGCCAGCAGTGAGATCCTAGGAGGGGAGCAGTACTTC.

V usage is TRBV7-3 and J usage is TRBJ2-3; D is possibly TRBD1 (7 bases). Germline V gene data show CDR1 as SGHTA and CDR2 as FQGTGA. The V end lost 3 bases, the J end lost 5 bases, and 15 bases lay between the germline ends. The length of the CDR3 is 15 residues. The CDR3 DNA reads TGTGCCAGCAGCTTCCGGGAGCCAGGGGGAGATACGCAGTATTTT. Translated: CASSFREPGGDTQYF.

The V call is TRBV11-1, the J call TRBJ2-1; 9 bases map to TRBD1. The CDR3 has 14 residues. V lost 5 bases to trimming and J lost 8 bases; unmatched junction nucleotides: 7. Germline V lookup: CDR1 SGHAT, CDR2 FQDESV (reference sequence). In DNA form, the CDR3 reads TGTGCCAGCAGCGGATGGGACAGGGAGCATGAGCAGTTCTTC. Protein product: CASSGWDREHEQFF.

The CDR3 DNA follows: TGTGCCAGCAGCTTGGGGCTAGCGGATTCCTACGAGCAGTACTTC. Its translation: CASSLGLADSYEQYF. The V and J genes are TRBV5-6 and TRBJ2-7; the match to TRBD2 covers 7 bases. V was pared by 0 bases and J by 1 base, with 4 bases of the junction left unmatched. CDR1 and CDR2 from the germline V gene are SGHDT and YYEEEE. The CDR3 extends over 15 amino acids. Looking up the rest from reference TRBV5-6 and TRBJ2-7 gives the full variable domain: DAGVTQSPTHLIKTRGQQVTLRCSPKSGHDTVSWYQQALGQGPQFIFQYYEEEERQRGNFPDRFSGHQFPNYSSELNVNALLLGDSALYLCASSLGLADSYEQYFGPGTRLTVT.

The V gene is TRBV6-4, the J gene TRBJ2-3, with 9 bases matching TRBD2. Per germline, CDR1 MRHNA and CDR2 SNTAGT. The CDR3 sequence is 16 residues long. V was pared by 0 bases and J by 0 bases, with 1 base of the junction left unmatched. The CDR3 DNA is TGTGCCAGCAGTGACTCGCGGGAGGGTAGCACAGATACGCAGTATTTT. Residues: CASSDSREGSTDTQYF.

This CDR3 reads CASSQPTGQGRTDTQYF. The CDR3 DNA is TGTGCCAGCAGCCAGCCGACCGGACAGGGGCGCACAGATACGCAGTATTTT. V usage is TRBV5-4 and J usage is TRBJ2-3, with 9 bases matching TRBD1. The CDR3 runs 17 residues. The V segment lost 4 bases and the J segment 1 base; nucleotides outside the gene matches: 10. Looked up from germline, CDR1 is SGHNT and CDR2 is YYREEE (reference sequence).

The chain couples TRBV28 to TRBJ2-1; 7 bases match TRBD2. J gave up 7 bases and V 11 bases, and 8 bases lay outside the gene matches. CDR1 and CDR2 from the germline V gene are MDHEN and SYDVKM. The CDR3 is 12 residues long. The CDR3 DNA reads as TGTGCCGGGGGGGACTTGACGAATGAGCAGTTCTTC. Amino acid sequence: CAGGDLTNEQFF.

The chain combines TRBV7-3 with TRBJ2-2; 12 bases are a match to TRBD1. The CDR3 loop spans 15 amino acids. CDR1 SGHTA and CDR2 FQGTGA come from the germline V gene. The ends lost 5 bases at V and 7 bases at J; junction bases unmatched: 5. DNA for the CDR3: TGTGCCAGCAGCACGGGACAGGGGGCTATCGGGGAGCTGTTTTTT. This codes for CASSTGQGAIGELFF. The complete variable domain, with remaining parts taken from reference TRBV7-3 and TRBJ2-2, reads GAGVSQTPSNKVTEKGKYVELRCDPISGHTALYWYRQSLGQGPEFLIYFQGTGAADDSGLPNDRFFAVRPEGSVSTLKIQRTERGDSAVYLCASSTGQGAIGELFFGEGSRLTVL.

This chain uses TRBV4-2 with TRBJ2-3, with 7 bases identical to TRBD1. V lost 0 bases and J lost 1; bases outside the gene matches: 7. The CDR3 is 17 amino acids. Germline CDR1 LGHNA, CDR2 YNFKEQ. CDR3 region: CASSQDRGISGTDTQYF. As DNA, the CDR3 is TGTGCCAGCAGCCAAGACAGGGGGATTAGTGGCACAGATACGCAGTATTTT.

The gene calls are TRBV11-1 and TRBJ2-3; 7 bases map to TRBD1. Germline V gives CDR1 SGHAT, CDR2 FQDESV (reference sequence). CDR3 size: 16 residues. V was clipped by 5 bases and J by 11 bases; unmatched bases: 19. This chain's CDR3 is CASSPQTGMIRMGQYF. In DNA, the CDR3 is TGTGCCAGCAGCCCCCAGACAGGGATGATACGGATGGGGCAGTATTTT.

The chain's CDR3 is CASSSELSGFYEQYF. Written as DNA, the CDR3 is TGTGCCAGCAGTTCGGAGTTGAGTGGGTTCTACGAGCAGTACTTC. The chain uses TRBV28 and TRBJ2-7; no definite D call. The CDR3 runs to 15 residues. The germline V gene has CDR1 MDHEN and CDR2 SYDVKM. Trimming removed 4 bases at V and 3 bases at J, with 16 bases between.

J is TRBJ2-4 and V is TRBV20-1, with 7 bases fitting TRBD2. J gave up 12 bases and V 0 bases, and 2 bases lay outside the gene matches. The germline gives CDR1 DFQATT, CDR2 SNEGSKA (reference sequence). CDR3 length equals 11 residues. CDR3 in DNA: TGCAGTGCTAGAGATGGGAGGGGTCAGTACTTC. Amino acids: CSARDGRGQYF.

The chain employs TRBV18 and TRBJ2-3; 7 positions agree with TRBD2. Unmatched junction bases numbered 14, after V lost 5 bases and J lost 0 bases. This CDR3 comprises 18 residues. CDR1 and CDR2 from the germline V gene are KGHSH and LQKENI. The DNA of the CDR3 is TGTGCCAGCTCAACCACAACCGAGACTAGCCTAAGCACAGATACGCAGTATTTT. Protein sequence: CASSTTTETSLSTDTQYF.